This is a list of T cell receptor beta chains from one sample in a study of blood T cells in healthy people across ages. TCRdb reprocessed the 5' RACE reads via MiXCR and lists one record per CDR3 protein. The sample has roughly 1,300,000 distinct CDR3 sequences, 55% to 75% seen once. The sequenced sample consisted of blood. The receptors were gathered from a man aged 18 to 30 in good health. Each CDR3 is given with its conserved first and last residue. The D gene is left open where the match is weak. Clone sizes are given selectively: once, few, many, or a class where the clone is expanded.

>TRBV24-1|TRBJ1-5|few|TRBD1
TGTGCCCCCGGGACGACAGGGGGCCCGTATAGCAATCAGCCCCAGCATTTT
CAPGTTGGPYSNQPQHF
>TRBV9|TRBJ2-1|-|TRBD2
TGTGCCAGCAGCGCACCTAGCGGGAGGGGGGAGCAGTTCTTC
CASSAPSGRGEQFF
>TRBV28|TRBJ2-3|-|-
TGTGCCAGCAGTCCACCTTTATGGGGAGCAGATACGCAGTATTTT
CASSPPLWGADTQYF
>TRBV7-2|TRBJ2-1|-|-
TGTGCCAGCAGCTTACAGGGGTCCGACAATGAGCAGTTCTTC
CASSLQGSDNEQFF
>TRBV4-1|TRBJ2-3|-|-
TGCGCCAGCAGCCGCGGCGGGAAGGGCACAGATACGCAGTATTTT
CASSRGGKGTDTQYF
>TRBV5-1|TRBJ2-3|-|-
TGCGCCAGCAGCGGGAGGGGGGAGAGCCATACGCAGTATTTT
CASSGRGESHTQYF
>TRBV9|TRBJ2-7|-|-
TGTGCCAGCAGCGTCCAGGACGGGGACTACGAGCAGTACTTC
CASSVQDGDYEQYF
>TRBV10-3|TRBJ2-3|-|-
TGTGCCATCAGTGAGTACTCTACTAGCACAGATACGCAGTATTTT
CAISEYSTSTDTQYF
>TRBV4-1|TRBJ2-4|few|TRBD1
TGCGCCAGCAGCCCGGCCCGATTGGGACAGGTCGATGCCAAAAACATTCAGTACTTC
CASSPARLGQVDAKNIQYF
>TRBV12-3/TRBV12-4|TRBJ2-7|-|-
TGTGCCAGCAGCTCTGCTCTACCCTACGAGCAGTACTTC
CASSSALPYEQYF
>TRBV5-1|TRBJ2-3|-|-
TGCGCCAGCAGCTTGGTCCCGACAGGAAAAGGGGGGGATACGCAGTATTTT
CASSLVPTGKGGDTQYF
>TRBV4-1|TRBJ1-6|few|-
TGCGCCAGCAGCCATGCAGGGAATTCACCCCTCCACTTT
CASSHAGNSPLHF
>TRBV11-2|TRBJ2-7|-|TRBD2
TGTGCCAGCAGCTTAGATGCCCAGCGGGGTACCTACGAGCAGTACTTC
CASSLDAQRGTYEQYF
>TRBV4-1|TRBJ1-2|-|-
TGCGCCAGCAGCCAAGAGGACACCTACGTCTATGGCTACACCTTC
CASSQEDTYVYGYTF
>TRBV29-1|TRBJ2-1|-|TRBD1
TGCAGCGTAGATACCGGGACAGGGGTGTACAATGAGCAGTTCTTC
CSVDTGTGVYNEQFF
>TRBV2|TRBJ2-1|-|TRBD2
TGTGCCAGCAGAAAACCCGGGACTAGTTCCAATGAGCAGTTCTTC
CASRKPGTSSNEQFF
>TRBV12-3/TRBV12-4|TRBJ1-2|-|TRBD1
TGTGCCAGCAGCCGGACAGGGAGGCCTTATGGCTACACCTTC
CASSRTGRPYGYTF
>TRBV6-2/TRBV6-3|TRBJ2-2|-|-
TGTGCCAGCAGTTACTCGACAGGACTGGGGGAGCTGTTTTTT
CASSYSTGLGELFF
>TRBV7-2|TRBJ1-6|-|-
TGTGCCAGCAGCTTAGTGGAAATTTCACCCCTCCACTTT
CASSLVEISPLHF
>TRBV20-1|TRBJ2-3|many|-
TGCAGCGCCTCAGGGCGGAGCACAGATACGCAGTATTTT
CSASGRSTDTQYF
>TRBV7-6|TRBJ2-1|few|-
TGTGCCAGCAGCCTAGGGGGTCTCTGGAATGAGCAGTTCTTC
CASSLGGLWNEQFF
>TRBV7-2|TRBJ1-1|-|-
TGTGCCAGCAGCGCGCAGGGGACCATGAACACTGAAGCTTTCTTT
CASSAQGTMNTEAFF
>TRBV20-1|TRBJ2-2|-|-
TGCAGTGCTAGAGACCCAGACGAGCCCACCGGGGAGCTGTTTTTT
CSARDPDEPTGELFF
>TRBV5-1|TRBJ2-5|-|-
TGCGCCAGCAGAAGGGAGCTCGGAGGAGAGACCCAGTACTTC
CASRRELGGETQYF